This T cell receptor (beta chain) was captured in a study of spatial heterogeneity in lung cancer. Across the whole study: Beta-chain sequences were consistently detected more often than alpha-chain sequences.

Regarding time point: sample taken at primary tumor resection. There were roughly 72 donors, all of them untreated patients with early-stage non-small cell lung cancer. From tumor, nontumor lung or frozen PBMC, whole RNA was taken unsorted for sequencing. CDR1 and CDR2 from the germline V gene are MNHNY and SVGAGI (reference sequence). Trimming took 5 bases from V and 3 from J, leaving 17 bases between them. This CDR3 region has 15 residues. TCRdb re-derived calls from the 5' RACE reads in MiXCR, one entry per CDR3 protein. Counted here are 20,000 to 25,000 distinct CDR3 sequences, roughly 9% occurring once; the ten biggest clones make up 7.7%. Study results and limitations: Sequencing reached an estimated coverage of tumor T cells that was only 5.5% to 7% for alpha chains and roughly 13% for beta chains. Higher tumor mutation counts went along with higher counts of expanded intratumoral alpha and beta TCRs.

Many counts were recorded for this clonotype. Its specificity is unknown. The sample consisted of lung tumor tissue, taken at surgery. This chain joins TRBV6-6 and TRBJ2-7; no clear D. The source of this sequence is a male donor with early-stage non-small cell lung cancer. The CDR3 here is CASSTSEAGFYEQYF. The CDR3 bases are TGTGCCAGCAGTACATCTGAGGCAGGCTTCTACGAGCAGTACTTC.